One sample yielded the 31 T cell receptor beta chains listed below, sequenced in a study of OX40 agonist ivuxolimab in advanced cancers. The method was immunoSEQ multiplex PCR; TCRdb's version includes in-frame clones alone and lacks a portion of them. The sample holds fewer than 60,000 clones; 87% are singletons and the top ten take under 2%. Sequences were derived from CD4+ or CD8+ T cells sorted from blood, sampled in a trial of the OX40 agonist ivuxolimab. The receptor source for this set is an adult with an advanced solid tumor such as melanoma, head and neck, liver or kidney cancer.

The chain combines TRBV2 with TRBJ2-7; 9 bases are shared with TRBD1. The CDR3 extends over 15 amino acids. Looked up from germline, CDR1 is SNHLY and CDR2 is FYNNEI. The junction had 7 bases not matched to a gene; V was cut back by 2 bases and J by 5 bases. The CDR3 loop is CASSERTGVFNEQYF. As DNA, the CDR3 is TGTGCCAGCAGTGAAAGGACAGGGGTTTTCAACGAGCAGTACTTC.

V and J are TRBV18 and TRBJ1-2; 9 bases are shared with TRBD1. This CDR3 contains 15 residues. Trimming removed 6 bases from V and 1 base from J; junction bases left unmatched: 6. The germline CDR1 and CDR2 sequences are KGHSH and LQKENI. DNA for the CDR3: TGTGCCAGCTCTCTACAGGGGGCCAATAACTATGGCTACACCTTC. Translating gives CASSLQGANNYGYTF.

The CDR3 loop reads CASTLEGFPEAFF. Here the CDR3 DNA reads TGTGCCAGCACCCTAGAGGGGTTCCCTGAAGCTTTCTTT. The rearrangement joins TRBV2 to TRBJ1-1; the D gene is possibly TRBD1 (5 bases). CDR3 length equals 13 residues. CDR1 is SNHLY, CDR2 FYNNEI, per germline. The V end was cut by 7 bases, the J end by 6 bases, with 15 bases between.

The CDR3 nucleotides read TGTGCCAGTCGAGAACAGCGGCGGTCGGATCAGCCCCAGCATTTT. Translated: CASREQRRSDQPQHF. The chain employs TRBV19 and TRBJ1-5; D unclear. The CDR3 covers 15 residues. Trimming took 8 bases from V and 5 from J, leaving 19 bases between them. Germline CDR1 is LNHDA and CDR2 is SQIVND (reference sequence).

The gene calls are TRBV7-2 and TRBJ1-1; D gene unclear. Trimming stripped 4 bases from V and 0 bases from J, with 9 bases between. The germline gives CDR1 SGHTA, CDR2 FQGNSA. This CDR3 has 14 amino acids. The DNA of the CDR3 is TGTGCCAGCAGCTGGGGTAGCATGAACACTGAAGCTTTCTTT. It codes for CASSWGSMNTEAFF.

This clone was seen more than once but under ten times. The chain has TRBV2 and TRBJ2-1; 7 bases agree with TRBD2. From germline, CDR1 is SNHLY and CDR2 FYNNEI. With V trimmed by 7 bases and J by 3 bases, 9 bases remained unmatched. The CDR3 loop spans 15 amino acids. CDR3 nucleotide sequence: TGTGCCAGCACGTTTAGCCGGGGGGACTACAATGAGCAGTTCTTC. Residues: CASTFSRGDYNEQFF.

The J gene is TRBJ1-1, the V gene TRBV27, with D perhaps matching TRBD1 (6 bases). Germline V gene lookup returns CDR1 MNHEY and CDR2 SMNVEV (reference sequence). This CDR3 has 12 amino acids. The germline V and J ends were trimmed by 5 bases and 5 bases, with 9 bases remaining between them. The CDR3 loop reads CASSQGGTEAFF. Here the CDR3 DNA reads TGTGCCAGCAGTCAAGGGGGGACTGAAGCTTTCTTT.

The CDR3: CASSYVGRVDEQYF. In nucleotides, the CDR3 is TGTGCCAGCAGTTACGTTGGCCGGGTTGACGAGCAGTACTTC. This chain uses TRBV6-5 with TRBJ2-7; D gene unclear. This CDR3 has 14 amino acids. Deletions cut 2 bases from V and 5 bases from J, with 13 bases between. Germline V gene lookup returns CDR1 MNHEY and CDR2 SVGAGI.

The chain is built from TRBV11-3 and TRBJ1-1; D remains ambiguous. This CDR3 comprises 13 residues. Trimming took 5 bases from V and 1 from J, leaving 8 bases between them. Germline lookup yields CDR1 SGHNT and CDR2 YENEEA. CDR3 region: CASSLTQNTEAFF. The CDR3 DNA reads TGTGCCAGCAGCCTCACTCAGAACACTGAAGCTTTCTTT.

The J gene is TRBJ2-1, the V gene TRBV12-5; no definite D call. Deletions cut 5 bases from V and 8 bases from J, with 25 bases between. The CDR3 runs to 17 residues. Germline assignment: CDR1 LGHNT and CDR2 FRNRAP. CDR3 DNA: TGTGCTAGTGGTCCCTCAGACCCGGTTGGGGTAACCCATGAGCAGTTCTTC. Its translation: CASGPSDPVGVTHEQFF. The whole variable domain, filled in from reference TRBV12-5 and TRBJ2-1, reads DARVTQTPRHKVTEMGQEVTMRCQPILGHNTVFWYRQTMMQGLELLAYFRNRAPLDDSGMPKDRFSAEMPDATLATLKIQPSEPRDSAVYFCASGPSDPVGVTHEQFFGPGTRLTVL.

The gene calls are TRBV18 and TRBJ2-1, with TRBD1 identical over 8 bases. The germline CDR1 and CDR2 sequences are KGHSH and LQKENI. V shed 5 bases and J 4 bases; nucleotides not matched to a gene: 10. There are 16 residues in the CDR3. The CDR3: CASSFQGAIVYNEQFF. Written as DNA, the CDR3 is TGTGCCAGCTCATTCCAGGGGGCCATTGTTTACAATGAGCAGTTCTTC.

This clone occurred once. The CDR3: CASSDRGRPTDTQYF. CDR3 in DNA: TGCGCCAGCAGTGATCGAGGGAGGCCCACAGATACGCAGTATTTT. This chain connects TRBV10-1 to TRBJ2-3; TRBD2 might be the D (6 bases). Trimming stripped 3 bases from V and 2 bases from J, with 12 bases between. The CDR3 sequence is 15 residues long. Per the germline V gene, CDR1 is WNHNN and CDR2 is SYGVQD (reference sequence).

This clone was observed once. The chain recombines TRBV28 with TRBJ1-1; 7 bases are a match to TRBD1. V was pared by 6 bases and J by 4 bases, with 8 bases of the junction left unmatched. The CDR3 length is 14 residues. CDR1 is MDHEN and CDR2 is SYDVKM in the germline V gene. DNA for the CDR3: TGTGCCAGCAGAAACGACAGGGCGGGCACTGAAGCTTTCTTT. This codes for CASRNDRAGTEAFF.

The chain has TRBV6-5 and TRBJ2-1; D unclear. The CDR3 spans 14 residues. V was cut by 2 bases and J by 2 bases, with 7 bases left in between. CDR1 is MNHEY and CDR2 is SVGAGI in the germline V gene. CDR3 loop: CASSYGSTYNEQFF. DNA of the CDR3: TGTGCCAGCAGTTACGGGTCAACCTACAATGAGCAGTTCTTC.

This rearrangement joins TRBV18 to TRBJ2-1; TRBD1 is a possible D gene (5 bases). Per germline, CDR1 KGHSH and CDR2 LQKENI. The V gene lost 3 bases and the J gene lost 3 bases, with 12 bases spanning the gap. CDR3 length: 15 residues. CDR3 coding DNA: TGTGCCAGCTCACCGGCAGGGCGAGTCTACAATGAGCAGTTCTTC. Translated, it gives CASSPAGRVYNEQFF.

The rearrangement links TRBV5-1 to TRBJ2-5; 7 nucleotides match TRBD2. This CDR3 is built from 16 residues. With V trimmed by 4 bases and J by 5 bases, 14 bases remained unmatched. Germline lookup yields CDR1 SGHRS and CDR2 YFSETQ. The CDR3 sequence is CASSPALRGLEETQYF. In nucleotides, the CDR3 is TGCGCCAGCAGCCCGGCCTTGCGGGGGTTGGAGGAGACCCAGTACTTC.

The chain is built from TRBV13 and TRBJ2-7; D is possibly TRBD2 (6 bases). This CDR3 is 15 amino acids long. Trimming stripped 5 bases from V and 1 base from J, with 15 bases between. Germline V gene data show CDR1 as PRHDT and CDR2 as FYEKMQ (reference sequence). In nucleotides, the CDR3 is TGTGCCAGCAGCCCGGGCGGGGCCACTTCCTACGAGCAGTACGTC. Translation gives CASSPGGATSYEQYV.

As for this clone: One end of the junction fails to match germline, which may point to a read error. The chain is built from TRBV28 and TRBJ2-2, with D hard to call. The CDR3 is made up of 12 amino acids. Germline loops: CDR1 MDHEN, CDR2 SYDVKM. The CDR3 nucleotides are TGTGCCAGCAGCTTATTTACCGGGGAGCTGTTTTTT. It yields the protein CASSLFTGELFF.

This chain joins TRBV6-1 and TRBJ1-2; 7 bases line up with TRBD1. V gave up 5 bases and J gave up 4 bases; unmatched junction bases: 4. The CDR3 contains 13 residues. Germline V gives CDR1 MNHNS, CDR2 SASEGT. CDR3 coding DNA: TGTGCCAGCAGTAACAGGGGAAGCTATGGCTACACCTTC. It yields the protein CASSNRGSYGYTF.

The rearrangement joins TRBV14 to TRBJ2-7; D might be TRBD1 (5 bases). Looked up from germline, CDR1 is SGHDN and CDR2 is FVKESK. The CDR3 covers 13 residues. The V end lost 2 bases, the J end lost 9 bases, and 14 bases lay between the germline ends. This CDR3 is CASSQPGLTVQYF. The CDR3 DNA reads as TGTGCCAGCAGCCAACCAGGGTTGACGGTGCAGTACTTC.

The gene calls are TRBV5-1 and TRBJ2-7; D uncertain. The CDR3 is 13 residues long. V was clipped by 0 bases and J by 4 bases, with 8 bases between them. The germline V gene encodes CDR1 SGHRS and CDR2 YFSETQ. The CDR3: CASSLGPEYEQYF. In DNA, the CDR3 is TGCGCCAGCAGCTTGGGCCCAGAGTACGAGCAGTACTTC.

The CDR3 protein is CASSLGSGSQETQYF. CDR3 DNA: TGCGCCAGCAGCTTGGGATCAGGGAGCCAAGAGACCCAGTACTTC. This chain links TRBV5-1 with TRBJ2-5; D is possibly TRBD1 or TRBD2 (5 bases each). Germline loops: CDR1 SGHRS, CDR2 YFSETQ. Trimming shortened V by 0 bases and J by 1 base, and 10 bases separated the two germline ends. The CDR3 loop spans 15 amino acids.

The J gene is TRBJ2-7, the V gene TRBV5-6; D is possibly TRBD1 (6 bases). The CDR3 is 16 residues long. Germline values: CDR1 SGHDT, CDR2 YYEEEE. Trimming cost V 7 bases and J 1 base, with 21 bases left between them. DNA for the CDR3: TGTGCCAGCCGAGCTCAGGGGCAGGGGAGATCCTACGAGCAGTACGTC. The encoded protein is CASRAQGQGRSYEQYV.

The rearrangement joins TRBV5-1 to TRBJ2-1, with 10 bases fitting TRBD2. The CDR3 is 14 amino acids. Germline assignment: CDR1 SGHRS and CDR2 YFSETQ. V shed 4 bases and J 4 bases; nucleotides not matched to a gene: 2. The chain's CDR3 is CASSRTSGYNEQFF. The DNA for the CDR3 is TGCGCCAGCAGCCGGACTAGCGGATACAATGAGCAGTTCTTC.

CDR3 DNA sequence: TGTGCCTGGAGTGTACGGGGGACAGGGGCCAACGTCCTGACTTTC. This translates into CAWSVRGTGANVLTF. The chain employs TRBV30 and TRBJ2-6, with D perhaps TRBD1 or TRBD2 (6 bases each). CDR3 length: 15 amino acids. Trimming shortened V by 0 bases and J by 4 bases, and 10 bases separated the two germline ends. Germline CDR1 and CDR2: GTSNPN and SVGIG (reference sequence).

The V and J genes are TRBV6-6 and TRBJ1-6; possibly TRBD1 for D (6 bases). Trimming took 6 bases from V and 7 from J, leaving 16 bases between them. The germline gives CDR1 MNHNY, CDR2 SVGAGI (reference sequence). The CDR3 runs to 15 residues. The CDR3 nucleotides read TGTGCCAGCAGGATTCCGGGACATTCGAATTCACCCCTCCACTTT. Encoded protein: CASRIPGHSNSPLHF.

In its sample, this clone was seen once. J is TRBJ1-4 and V is TRBV30, with D hard to call. The CDR3 is 17 amino acids. The germline V gene encodes CDR1 GTSNPN and CDR2 SVGIG (reference sequence). The V end was cut by 6 bases, the J end by 5 bases, with 25 bases between. The CDR3: CACDTWSLPVDNEKLFF. The DNA of the CDR3 is TGTGCCTGTGACACATGGAGTCTCCCAGTCGACAATGAAAAACTGTTTTTT.

This chain links TRBV6-1 with TRBJ1-5; D remains ambiguous. V was shortened by 2 bases and J by 9 bases, with 14 bases between the two germline ends. CDR1 is MNHNS and CDR2 is SASEGT in the germline V gene. CDR3 size: 14 residues. The CDR3 DNA reads TGTGCCAGCAGTGAACACCTCAATGTCGGGCCCCAGCATTTT. This encodes CASSEHLNVGPQHF.

This clone has only one observation. The V call is TRBV5-8, the J call TRBJ2-1, with D possibly being TRBD1 (7 bases). Germline loops: CDR1 SGHTS, CDR2 YDEGEE. This CDR3 has 13 amino acids. The V end lost 4 bases, the J end lost 10 bases, and 15 bases lay between the germline ends. CDR3 region: CASSPIRGDEQFF. The CDR3 coding sequence is TGTGCCAGCAGCCCTATCAGGGGGGACGAGCAGTTCTTC.

A single count supports this clone. V and J are TRBV30 and TRBJ1-4; D might be TRBD1 (6 bases). Looked up from germline, CDR1 is GTSNPN and CDR2 is SVGIG (reference sequence). V was cut by 3 bases and J by 8 bases, with 13 bases left in between. The CDR3 sequence is 13 residues long. CDR3 residues: CAWSRDIQEKLFF. The CDR3 DNA sequence: TGTGCCTGGAGCAGGGACATCCAAGAAAAACTGTTTTTT.

The gene calls are TRBV18 and TRBJ1-1; 9 bases agree with TRBD1. The CDR3 extends over 17 amino acids. CDR1 is KGHSH and CDR2 is LQKENI in the germline V gene. V gave up 3 bases and J gave up 1 base; unmatched junction bases: 9. The CDR3 region is CASSPITGGARNTEAFF. The CDR3 DNA reads as TGTGCCAGCTCACCCATTACAGGGGGCGCGAGGAACACTGAAGCTTTCTTT. Full variable domain (rest looked up from reference TRBV18 and TRBJ1-1): NAGVMQNPRHLVRRRGQEARLRCSPMKGHSHVYWYRQLPEEGLKFMVYLQKENIIDESGMPKERFSAEFPKEGPSILRIQQVVRGDSAAYFCASSPITGGARNTEAFFGQGTRLTVV.